Listed below are T cell receptor beta chains from one sample, sequenced in a study of T-cell reconstitution after alpha-beta-depleted transplantation in children. MiXCR, applied by TCRdb to the PCR reads, yields one record per CDR3 protein. The sample holds about 300,000 distinct CDR3 sequences, around 7.3% seen once. The sequenced sample was peripheral blood, obtained 360 days after TCRalphabeta/CD19-depleted stem cell transplant. The origin of the receptors is a female patient aged 2 to 10 who had a stem cell transplant for Fanconi anemia, so the T cells may come from the graft donor. The CDR3 runs from the conserved cysteine through the conserved F or W. D genes are given only for firm matches. The size entry is marked missing in some rows and otherwise reads once, few, many or a size class.

clone size	J gene	V gene	D gene	CDR3 protein	CDR3 DNA
NA	TRBJ2-3	TRBV3-1	NA	CASSQGLMSIDTQYF	TGTGCCAGCAGCCAAGGTCTGATGAGCATAGATACGCAGTATTTT
NA	TRBJ2-1	TRBV15	NA	CATSSLFSSYNEQFF	TGTGCCACCAGCAGTTTATTCTCCTCCTACAATGAGCAGTTCTTC
many	TRBJ2-3	TRBV20-1	NA	CSAPVVDTQYF	TGCAGTGCGCCGGTCGTGGATACGCAGTATTTT
many	TRBJ1-2	TRBV6-5	NA	CASSRLGGAPFYGYTF	TGTGCCAGCAGCCGTTTAGGGGGGGCGCCCTTCTATGGCTACACCTTC
NA	TRBJ1-1	TRBV3-1	NA	CASSHLTGTEAFF	TGTGCCAGCAGCCATCTCACGGGCACTGAAGCTTTCTTT
few	TRBJ2-7	TRBV6-1	TRBD2	CASRPASGRFHYEQYF	TGTGCCAGCAGACCCGCTAGCGGGAGGTTCCACTACGAGCAGTACTTC
NA	TRBJ2-5	TRBV11-3	NA	CASSLAPLGRGQETQYF	TGTGCCAGCAGCTTAGCCCCCTTAGGGAGGGGGCAAGAGACCCAGTACTTC
few	TRBJ2-3	TRBV20-1	TRBD2	CSARFAGVTDTQYF	TGCAGTGCTAGGTTCGCGGGGGTCACAGATACGCAGTATTTT
many	TRBJ2-3	TRBV14	TRBD2	CASSLRTSGALGDTQYF	TGTGCCAGCAGCCTCCGGACTAGCGGGGCCCTCGGAGATACGCAGTATTTT
many	TRBJ2-1	TRBV10-3	TRBD1	CAISELQGLNYNEQFF	TGTGCCATCAGTGAGTTACAGGGGTTGAACTACAATGAGCAGTTCTTC
many	TRBJ2-1	TRBV6-5	TRBD2	CASSRRAGGPGNEQFF	TGTGCCAGCAGCCGTAGAGCGGGAGGGCCTGGCAATGAGCAGTTCTTC